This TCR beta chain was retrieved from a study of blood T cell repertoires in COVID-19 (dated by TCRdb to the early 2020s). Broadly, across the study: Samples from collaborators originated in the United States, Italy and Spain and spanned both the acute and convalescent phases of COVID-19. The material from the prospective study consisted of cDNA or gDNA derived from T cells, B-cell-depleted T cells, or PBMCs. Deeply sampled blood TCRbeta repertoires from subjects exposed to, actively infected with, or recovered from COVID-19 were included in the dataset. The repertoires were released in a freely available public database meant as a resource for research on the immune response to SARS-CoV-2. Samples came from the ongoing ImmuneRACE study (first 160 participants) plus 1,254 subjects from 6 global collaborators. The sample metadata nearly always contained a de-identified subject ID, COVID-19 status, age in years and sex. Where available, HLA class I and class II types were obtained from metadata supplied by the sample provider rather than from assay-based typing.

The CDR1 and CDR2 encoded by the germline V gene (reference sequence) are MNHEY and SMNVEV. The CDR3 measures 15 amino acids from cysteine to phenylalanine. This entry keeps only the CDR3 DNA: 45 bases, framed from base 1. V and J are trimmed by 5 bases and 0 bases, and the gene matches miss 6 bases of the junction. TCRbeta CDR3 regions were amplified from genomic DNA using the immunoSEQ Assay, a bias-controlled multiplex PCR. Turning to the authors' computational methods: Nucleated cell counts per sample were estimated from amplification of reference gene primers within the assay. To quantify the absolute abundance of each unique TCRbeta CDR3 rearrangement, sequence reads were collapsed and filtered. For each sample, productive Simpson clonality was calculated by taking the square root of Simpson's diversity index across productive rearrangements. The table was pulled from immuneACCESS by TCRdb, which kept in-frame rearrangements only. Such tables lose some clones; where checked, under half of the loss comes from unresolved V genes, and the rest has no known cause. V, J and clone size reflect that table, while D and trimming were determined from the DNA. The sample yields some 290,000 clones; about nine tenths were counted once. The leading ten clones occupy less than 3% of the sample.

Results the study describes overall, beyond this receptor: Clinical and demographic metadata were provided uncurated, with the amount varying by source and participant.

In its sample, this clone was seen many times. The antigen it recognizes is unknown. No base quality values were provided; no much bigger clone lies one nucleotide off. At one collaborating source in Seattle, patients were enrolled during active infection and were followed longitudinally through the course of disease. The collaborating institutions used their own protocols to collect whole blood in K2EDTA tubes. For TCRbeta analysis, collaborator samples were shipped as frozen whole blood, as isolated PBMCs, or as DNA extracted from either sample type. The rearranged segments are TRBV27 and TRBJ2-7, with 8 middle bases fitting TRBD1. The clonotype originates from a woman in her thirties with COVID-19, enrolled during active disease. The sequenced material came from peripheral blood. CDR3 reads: CASSPRTGNSYEQYF. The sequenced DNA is TGTGCCAGCAGTCCACGGACAGGGAACTCCTACGAGCAGTACTTC.